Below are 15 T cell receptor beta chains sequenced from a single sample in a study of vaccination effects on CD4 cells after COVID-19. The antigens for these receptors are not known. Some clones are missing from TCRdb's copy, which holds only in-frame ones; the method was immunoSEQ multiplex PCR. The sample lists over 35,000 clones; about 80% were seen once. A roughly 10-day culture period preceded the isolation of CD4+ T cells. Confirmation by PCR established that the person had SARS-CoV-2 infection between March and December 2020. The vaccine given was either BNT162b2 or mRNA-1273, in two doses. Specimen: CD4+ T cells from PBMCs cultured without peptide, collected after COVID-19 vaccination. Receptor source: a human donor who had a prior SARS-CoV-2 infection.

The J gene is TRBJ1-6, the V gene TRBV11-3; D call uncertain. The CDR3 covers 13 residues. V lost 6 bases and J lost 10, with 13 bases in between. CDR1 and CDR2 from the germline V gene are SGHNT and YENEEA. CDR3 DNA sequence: TGTGCCAGCAGTCAATCGGGTGGCTCACCCCTCCACTTT. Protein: CASSQSGGSPLHF. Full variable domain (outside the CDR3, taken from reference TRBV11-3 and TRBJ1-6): EAGVVQSPRYKIIEKKQPVAFWCNPISGHNTLYWYLQNLGQGPELLIRYENEEAVDDSQLPKDRFSAERLKGVDSTLKIQPAELGDSAVYLCASSQSGGSPLHFGNGTRLTVT.

CDR3 in amino acids: CASSGVWNQPQHF. The CDR3, as DNA: TGTGCCAGCAGTGGGGTTTGGAATCAGCCCCAGCATTTT. V gene TRBV5-5 combines with J gene TRBJ1-5; D remains unclear. From germline, CDR1 is SGHKS and CDR2 YYEKEE (reference sequence). The CDR3 is 13 residues long. V lost 5 bases to trimming and J lost 4 bases, with 10 bases between them.

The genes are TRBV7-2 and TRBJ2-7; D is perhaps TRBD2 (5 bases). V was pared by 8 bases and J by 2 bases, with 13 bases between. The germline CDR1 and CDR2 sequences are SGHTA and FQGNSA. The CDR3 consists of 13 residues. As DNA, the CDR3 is TGTGCCAGCGCCTCAGCGGCCACCTACGAGCAGTACTTC. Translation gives CASASAATYEQYF.

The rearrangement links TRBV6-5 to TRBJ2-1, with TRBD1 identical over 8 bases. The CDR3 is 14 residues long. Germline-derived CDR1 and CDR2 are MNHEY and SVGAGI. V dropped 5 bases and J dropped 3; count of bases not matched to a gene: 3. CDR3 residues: CASSTTGGYNEQFF. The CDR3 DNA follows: TGTGCCAGCAGTACCACAGGGGGCTACAATGAGCAGTTCTTC.

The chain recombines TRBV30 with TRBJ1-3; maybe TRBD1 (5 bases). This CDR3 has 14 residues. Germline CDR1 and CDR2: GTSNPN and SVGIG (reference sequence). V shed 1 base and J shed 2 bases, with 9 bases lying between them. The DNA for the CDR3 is TGTGCCTGGAGTGGTCCCAGGGCTGGAAACACCATATATTTT. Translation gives CAWSGPRAGNTIYF.

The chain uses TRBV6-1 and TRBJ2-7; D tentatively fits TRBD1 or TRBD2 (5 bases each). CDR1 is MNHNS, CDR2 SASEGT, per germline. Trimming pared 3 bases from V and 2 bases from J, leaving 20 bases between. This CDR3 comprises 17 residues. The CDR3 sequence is CASSDLREQSSPYEQYF. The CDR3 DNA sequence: TGTGCCAGCAGTGATCTCAGGGAGCAGTCAAGCCCCTACGAGCAGTACTTC.

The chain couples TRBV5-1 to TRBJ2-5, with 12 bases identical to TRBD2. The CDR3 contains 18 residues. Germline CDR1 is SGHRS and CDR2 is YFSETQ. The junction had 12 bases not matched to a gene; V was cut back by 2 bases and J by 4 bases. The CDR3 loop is CASSFTTSGGPLGETQYF. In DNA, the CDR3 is TGCGCCAGCAGCTTTACGACTAGCGGGGGCCCTTTGGGAGAGACCCAGTACTTC.

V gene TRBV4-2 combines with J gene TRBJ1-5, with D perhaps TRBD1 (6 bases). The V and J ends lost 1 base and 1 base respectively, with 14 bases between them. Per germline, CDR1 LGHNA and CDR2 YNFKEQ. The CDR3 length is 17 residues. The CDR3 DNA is TGTGCCAGCAGCCAAGTTGCGGGGGCCGTCAGCAATCAGCCCCAGCATTTT. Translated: CASSQVAGAVSNQPQHF.

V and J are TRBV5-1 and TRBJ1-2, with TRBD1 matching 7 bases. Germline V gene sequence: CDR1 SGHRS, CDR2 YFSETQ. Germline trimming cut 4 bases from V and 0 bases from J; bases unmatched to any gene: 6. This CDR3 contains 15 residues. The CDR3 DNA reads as TGCGCCAGCAGCCAGGACAGGCCTCCTAACTATGGCTACACCTTC. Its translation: CASSQDRPPNYGYTF.

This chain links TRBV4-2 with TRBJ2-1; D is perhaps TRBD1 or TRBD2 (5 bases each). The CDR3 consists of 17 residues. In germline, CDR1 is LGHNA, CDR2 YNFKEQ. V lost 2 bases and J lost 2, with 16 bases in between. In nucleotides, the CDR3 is TGTGCCAGCAGCCAAAAGTCTTCTGGGGGAGCCTACAATGAGCAGTTCTTC. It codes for CASSQKSSGGAYNEQFF.

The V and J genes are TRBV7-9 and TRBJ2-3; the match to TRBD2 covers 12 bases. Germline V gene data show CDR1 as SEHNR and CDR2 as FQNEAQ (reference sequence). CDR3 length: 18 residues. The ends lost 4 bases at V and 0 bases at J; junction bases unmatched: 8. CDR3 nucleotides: TGTGCCAGCAGCTCCACTAGCGGGAGGACCACCAGCACAGATACGCAGTATTTT. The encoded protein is CASSSTSGRTTSTDTQYF.

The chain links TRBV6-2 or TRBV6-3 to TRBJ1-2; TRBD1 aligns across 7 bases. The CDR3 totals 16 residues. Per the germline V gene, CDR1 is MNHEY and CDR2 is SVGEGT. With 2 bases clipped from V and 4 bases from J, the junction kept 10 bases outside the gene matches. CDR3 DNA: TGTGCCAGCAGTTACCGAAGGGACAGAGAAGGCTATGGCTACACCTTC. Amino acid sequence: CASSYRRDREGYGYTF.

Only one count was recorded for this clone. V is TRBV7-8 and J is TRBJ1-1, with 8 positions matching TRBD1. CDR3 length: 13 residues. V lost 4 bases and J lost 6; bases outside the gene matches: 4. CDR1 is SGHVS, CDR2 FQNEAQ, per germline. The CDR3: CASSSDRGAEAFF. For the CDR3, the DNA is TGTGCCAGCAGCTCCGACAGGGGCGCTGAAGCTTTCTTT.

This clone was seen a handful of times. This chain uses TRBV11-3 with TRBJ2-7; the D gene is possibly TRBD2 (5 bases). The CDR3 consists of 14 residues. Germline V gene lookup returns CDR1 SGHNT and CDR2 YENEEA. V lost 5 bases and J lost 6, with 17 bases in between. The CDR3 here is CASSRSGGAFEQYF. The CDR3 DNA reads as TGTGCCAGCAGCCGGAGTGGAGGAGCCTTCGAGCAGTACTTC.

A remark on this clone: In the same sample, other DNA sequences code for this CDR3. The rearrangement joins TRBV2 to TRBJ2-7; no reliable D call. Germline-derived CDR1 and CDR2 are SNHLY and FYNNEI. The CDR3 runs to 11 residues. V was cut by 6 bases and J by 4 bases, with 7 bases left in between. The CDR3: CASSYSYEQYF. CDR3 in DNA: TGTGCCAGCAGCTACAGTTACGAGCAGTACTTC.